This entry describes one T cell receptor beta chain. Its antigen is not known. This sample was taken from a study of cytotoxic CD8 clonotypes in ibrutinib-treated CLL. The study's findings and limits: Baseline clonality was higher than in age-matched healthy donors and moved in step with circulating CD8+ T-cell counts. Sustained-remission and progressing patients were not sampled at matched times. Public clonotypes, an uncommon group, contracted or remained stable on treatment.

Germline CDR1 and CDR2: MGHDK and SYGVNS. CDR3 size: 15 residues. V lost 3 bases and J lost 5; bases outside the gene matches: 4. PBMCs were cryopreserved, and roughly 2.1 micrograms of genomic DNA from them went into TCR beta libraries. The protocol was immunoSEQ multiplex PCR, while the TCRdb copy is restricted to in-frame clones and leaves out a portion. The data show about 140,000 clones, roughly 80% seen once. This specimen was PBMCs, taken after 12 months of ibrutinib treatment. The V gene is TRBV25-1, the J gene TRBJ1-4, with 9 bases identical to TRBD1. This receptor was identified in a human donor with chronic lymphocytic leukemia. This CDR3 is CASSDSGTGNEKLFF. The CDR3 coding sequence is TGTGCCAGCAGTGACTCCGGGACAGGGAATGAAAAACTGTTTTTT.